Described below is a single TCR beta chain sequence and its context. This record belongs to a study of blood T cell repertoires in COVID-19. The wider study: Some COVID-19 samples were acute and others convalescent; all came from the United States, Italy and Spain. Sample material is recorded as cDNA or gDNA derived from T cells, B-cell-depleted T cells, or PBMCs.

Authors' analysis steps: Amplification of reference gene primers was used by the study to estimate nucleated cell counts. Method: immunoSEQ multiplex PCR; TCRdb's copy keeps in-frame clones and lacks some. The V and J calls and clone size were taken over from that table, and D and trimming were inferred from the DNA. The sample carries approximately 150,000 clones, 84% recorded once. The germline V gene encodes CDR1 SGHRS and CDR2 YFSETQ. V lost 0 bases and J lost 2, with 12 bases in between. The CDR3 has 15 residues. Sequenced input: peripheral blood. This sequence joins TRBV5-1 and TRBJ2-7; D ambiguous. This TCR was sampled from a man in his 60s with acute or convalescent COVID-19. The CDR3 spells CASSLEVRPPYEQYF. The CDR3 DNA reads TGCGCCAGCAGCTTGGAGGTCAGGCCCCCCTACGAGCAGTACTTC. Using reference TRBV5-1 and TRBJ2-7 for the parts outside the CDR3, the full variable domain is KAGVTQTPRYLIKTRGQQVTLSCSPISGHRSVSWYQQTPGQGLQFLFEYFSETQRNKGNFPGRFSGRQFSNSRSEMNVSTLELGDSALYLCASSLEVRPPYEQYFGPGTRLTVT.